This T cell receptor (beta chain) was sequenced in a study of vaccination and CD4 T cells after COVID-19. Study as a whole: Of the convalescent patients, who were SARS-CoV-2 positive by nasal swab PCR, 9 or 10 had mild and one severe disease. Six males and four females, two Hispanic, made up the convalescents.

To note about this clonotype: Its antigen is unknown.

CD4+ T cells that had been cultured provided DNA sequenced with the Oncomine TCR Beta short-read assay. TCRdb analysed the PCR reads with MiXCR anew, one entry per CDR3 protein. The sample carries around 21,000 distinct CDR3 sequences, 48% recorded once. The CDR3 sequence is 15 residues long. Germline V lookup: CDR1 DFQATT, CDR2 SNEGSKA (reference sequence). The V gene lost 3 bases and the J gene lost 7 bases, with 18 bases spanning the gap. Overall study results and limits: Convalescent patients displayed spike mono-reactivity in 304 of 307 vaccine-specific clones.

Treatment of the sample: approximately 11-day PBMC culture with coronavirus spike peptide pools or control peptides (ViraFEST assay). The origin of this receptor is a human donor who had recovered from COVID-19. The genes are TRBV20-1 and TRBJ2-2; D not certain. The input for sequencing was CD4+ T cells from blood, cultured in vitro, taken after SARS-CoV-2 vaccination. DNA of the CDR3: TGCAGTGCTAGTTGGTCCGGTGTCCTGGGCGGGGAGCTGTTTTTT. This sequence encodes CSASWSGVLGGELFF.